Sequencing of this T cell receptor (beta chain) was carried out in a study of regulatory T cells in long-lasting Graves disease. About the research overall: The term persistent Graves' disease signified upward of 5 years on antithyroid drugs with positive TSH receptor antibodies.

Regarding the study as a whole: With some 2,700 shared public clonotypes, persistent patients exceeded new patients, who shared more than 900.

Remarks on this clonotype: The target antigen is unknown.

Arm-PCR with iRepertoire HTBI primers amplified the CDR3 regions for these TCR beta libraries. TCRdb re-called the multiplex PCR reads through MiXCR, storing one row per CDR3 protein. The table lists around 460,000 distinct CDR3 sequences, 20% to 25% of them singletons. As to time point: persistent/refractory GD, antithyroid drugs over 5 years with positive TRAb. Extracted RNA from PBMCs served as the source of the TCR library. The germline CDR1 and CDR2 sequences are MNHNS and SASEGT. The CDR3 totals 15 residues. V was trimmed by 4 bases and J by 0 bases, leaving 12 bases between them. The starting material was peripheral blood mononuclear cells (PBMCs), obtained when the disease was refractory, from a patient treated with antithyroid drugs. This receptor was obtained from a female donor with Graves disease. The rearrangement uses TRBV6-1 and TRBJ1-1, with D hard to call. The CDR3 spells CASSGEEAVNTEAFF. CDR3 DNA sequence: TGTGCCAGCAGTGGTGAGGAGGCGGTGAACACTGAAGCTTTCTTT.